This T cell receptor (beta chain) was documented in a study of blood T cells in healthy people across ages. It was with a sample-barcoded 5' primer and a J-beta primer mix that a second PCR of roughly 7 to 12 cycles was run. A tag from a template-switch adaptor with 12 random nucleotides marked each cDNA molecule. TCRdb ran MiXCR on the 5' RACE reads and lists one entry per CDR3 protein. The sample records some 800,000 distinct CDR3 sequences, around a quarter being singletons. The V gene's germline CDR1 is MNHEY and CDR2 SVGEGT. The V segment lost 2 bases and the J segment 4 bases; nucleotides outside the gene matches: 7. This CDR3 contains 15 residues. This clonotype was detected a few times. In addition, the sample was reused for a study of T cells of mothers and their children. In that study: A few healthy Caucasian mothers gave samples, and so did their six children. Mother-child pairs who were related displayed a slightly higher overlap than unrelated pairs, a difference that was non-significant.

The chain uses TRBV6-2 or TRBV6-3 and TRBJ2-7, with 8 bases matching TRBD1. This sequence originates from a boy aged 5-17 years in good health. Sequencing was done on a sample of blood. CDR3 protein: CASSYLVTGGYEQYF. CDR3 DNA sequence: TGTGCCAGCAGTTACCTCGTAACAGGGGGTTACGAGCAGTACTTC.